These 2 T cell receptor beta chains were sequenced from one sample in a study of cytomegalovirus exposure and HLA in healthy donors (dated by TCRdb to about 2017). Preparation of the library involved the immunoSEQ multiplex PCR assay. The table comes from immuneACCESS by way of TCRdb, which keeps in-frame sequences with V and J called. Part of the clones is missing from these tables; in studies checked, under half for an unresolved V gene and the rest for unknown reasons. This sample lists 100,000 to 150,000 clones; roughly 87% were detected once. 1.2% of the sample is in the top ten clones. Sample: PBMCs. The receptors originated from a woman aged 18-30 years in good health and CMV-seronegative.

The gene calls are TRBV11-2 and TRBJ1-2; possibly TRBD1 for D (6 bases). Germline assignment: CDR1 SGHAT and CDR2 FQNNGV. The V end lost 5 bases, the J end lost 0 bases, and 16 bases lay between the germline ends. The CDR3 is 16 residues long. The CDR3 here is CASSPWTAATNYGYTF. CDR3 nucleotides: TGTGCCAGCAGCCCATGGACAGCGGCTACTAACTATGGCTACACCTTC.

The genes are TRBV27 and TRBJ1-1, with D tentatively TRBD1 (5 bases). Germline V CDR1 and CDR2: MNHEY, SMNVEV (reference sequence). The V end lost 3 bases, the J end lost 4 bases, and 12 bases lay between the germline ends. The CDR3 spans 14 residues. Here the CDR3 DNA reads TGTGCCAGCAGTTTTCGACCCGGGGGCACTGAAGCTTTCTTT. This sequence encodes CASSFRPGGTEAFF.